This T cell receptor beta chain was sequenced during a study of cytotoxic CD8 clonotypes in ibrutinib-treated CLL. Germline V CDR1 and CDR2: LNHDA, SQIVND (reference sequence). This CDR3 is 13 amino acids long. The V end was cut by 4 bases, the J end by 3 bases, with 10 bases between. This table comes from immunoSEQ multiplex PCR, and its TCRdb copy is limited to in-frame clones, with some not included. The table has 70,000 to 80,000 clones, more than 75% seen once. This clone occurred a few times. The chain links TRBV19 to TRBJ2-7, with no clear D. Source: PBMCs, taken at disease progression, from a patient treated with ibrutinib. The TCR was taken from a human donor with chronic lymphocytic leukemia. CDR3 bases: TGTGCCAGTAGTAAGGGTCAATACTACGAGCAGTACTTC. Amino acids: CASSKGQYYEQYF.